This T cell receptor beta chain was observed in a study of early T cells in non-severe SARS-CoV-2 infection. Overall study: RNA in bulk from unsorted whole blood was sequenced, and chains were unpaired.

Many counts were recorded for this clonotype. Its cognate antigen is unknown. CDR3 length: 14 amino acids. Trimming stripped 3 bases from V and 7 bases from J, with 15 bases between. CDR1 GTSNPN and CDR2 SVGIG come from the germline V gene (reference sequence). Individual cDNA molecules were tagged with unique molecular identifiers. TCRdb reprocessed the 5' RACE reads with MiXCR, giving one entry per CDR3 protein. The sample lists 29,000 or so distinct CDR3 sequences, approximately 4.7% occurring once. Study results and limitations: A preference for anti-spike CD8 responses marked VDJdb matching, which missed private and CD4 specificities.

Sequenced: whole blood. The V gene is TRBV30, the J gene TRBJ1-4; D possibly corresponds to TRBD1 (6 bases). The clonotype was recovered from an adult who was a healthcare worker with PCR-confirmed SARS-CoV-2 infection or an uninfected control (not recorded which). This chain's CDR3 is CAWRRTLGGEKLFF. DNA for the CDR3: TGTGCCTGGAGGAGGACCCTAGGGGGTGAAAAACTGTTTTTT.